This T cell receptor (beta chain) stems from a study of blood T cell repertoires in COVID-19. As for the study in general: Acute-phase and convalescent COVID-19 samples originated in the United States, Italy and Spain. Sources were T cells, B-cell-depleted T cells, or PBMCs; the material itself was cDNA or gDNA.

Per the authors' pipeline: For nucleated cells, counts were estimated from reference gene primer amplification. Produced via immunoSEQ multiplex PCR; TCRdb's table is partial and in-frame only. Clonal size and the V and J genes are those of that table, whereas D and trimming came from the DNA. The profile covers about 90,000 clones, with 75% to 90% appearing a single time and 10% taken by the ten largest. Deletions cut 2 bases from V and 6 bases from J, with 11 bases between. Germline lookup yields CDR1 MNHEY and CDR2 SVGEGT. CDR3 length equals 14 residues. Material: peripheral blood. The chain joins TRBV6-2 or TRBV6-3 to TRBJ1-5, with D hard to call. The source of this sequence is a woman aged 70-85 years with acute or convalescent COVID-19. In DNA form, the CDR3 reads TGTGCCAGCAGTTACAGCCTTCCAACTCAGCCCCAGCATTTT. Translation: CASSYSLPTQPQHF.